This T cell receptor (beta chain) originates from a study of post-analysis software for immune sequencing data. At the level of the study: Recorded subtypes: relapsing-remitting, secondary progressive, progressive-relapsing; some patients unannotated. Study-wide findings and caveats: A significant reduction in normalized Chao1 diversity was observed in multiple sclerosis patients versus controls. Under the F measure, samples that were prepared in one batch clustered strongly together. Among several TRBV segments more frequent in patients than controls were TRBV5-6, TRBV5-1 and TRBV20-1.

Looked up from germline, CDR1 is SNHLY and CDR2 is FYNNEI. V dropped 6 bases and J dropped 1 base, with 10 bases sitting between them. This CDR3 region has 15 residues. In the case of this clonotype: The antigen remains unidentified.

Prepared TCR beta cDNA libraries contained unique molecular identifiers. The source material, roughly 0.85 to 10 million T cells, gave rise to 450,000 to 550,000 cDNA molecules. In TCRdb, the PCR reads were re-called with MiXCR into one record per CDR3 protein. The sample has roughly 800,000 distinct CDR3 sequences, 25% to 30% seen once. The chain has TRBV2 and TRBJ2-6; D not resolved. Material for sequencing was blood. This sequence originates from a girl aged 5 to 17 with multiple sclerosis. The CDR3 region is CASSPDLSGANVLTF. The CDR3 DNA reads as TGTGCCAGCAGCCCTGATCTATCTGGGGCCAACGTCCTGACTTTC.